The sequence of this T cell receptor (beta chain) was determined in a study of blood T cell repertoires in COVID-19. Background on the study: From the United States, Italy and Spain came samples of acute and convalescent COVID-19. PBMCs, B-cell-depleted T cells, or T cells provided the cDNA or gDNA that made up the material.

Original processing methods: The assay estimated nucleated cells by amplifying reference gene primers. Clones were sequenced by immunoSEQ multiplex PCR, and TCRdb holds only the in-frame ones, with some missing. V and J calls plus clone size are reproduced from that table; the DNA served to infer D and trimming. The repertoire holds about 100,000 clones, with 90% as singletons. V lost 0 bases, J lost 0 bases, and 7 bases lay in between. Germline CDR1 is SGHRS and CDR2 is YFSETQ. This CDR3 contains 16 residues. The sequence was obtained from a man aged 60-69 years with acute or convalescent COVID-19. The material sequenced was peripheral blood. The chain couples TRBV5-1 to TRBJ2-6; D is undetermined. Here the CDR3 DNA reads TGCGCCAGCAGCTTGGGACAAGCCTCTGGGGCCAACGTCCTGACTTTC. Amino acids: CASSLGQASGANVLTF.